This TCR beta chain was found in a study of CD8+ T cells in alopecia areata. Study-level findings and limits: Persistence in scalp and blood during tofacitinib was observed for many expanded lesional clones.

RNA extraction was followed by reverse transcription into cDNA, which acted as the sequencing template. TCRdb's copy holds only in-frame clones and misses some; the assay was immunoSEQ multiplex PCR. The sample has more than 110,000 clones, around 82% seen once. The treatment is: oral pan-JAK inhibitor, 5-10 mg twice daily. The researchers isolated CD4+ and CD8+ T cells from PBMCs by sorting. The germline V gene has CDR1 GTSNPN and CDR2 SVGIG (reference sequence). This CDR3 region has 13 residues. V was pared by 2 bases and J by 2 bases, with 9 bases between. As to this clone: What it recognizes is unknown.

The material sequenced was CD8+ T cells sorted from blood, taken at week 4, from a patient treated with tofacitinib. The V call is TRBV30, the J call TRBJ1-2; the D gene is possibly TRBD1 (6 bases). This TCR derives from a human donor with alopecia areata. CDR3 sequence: CAWSTTGNYGYTF. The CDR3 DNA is TGTGCCTGGAGTACCACAGGGAACTATGGCTACACCTTC.